This TCR beta chain was captured by sequencing in a study of cytomegalovirus exposure and HLA in healthy donors. Findings and caveats of the study: In a later analysis, the majority of CMV-associated beta chains seemingly showed HLA restriction. In vitro assays verified that a few CMV-associated chains recognized CMV antigens specifically.

PCR primers comprised 60 Vbeta and 13 Jbeta primers. Sequenced by immunoSEQ multiplex PCR; TCRdb stores in-frame clones only, minus some. The table lists about 190,000 clones, about 86% of them singletons. Germline CDR1 is MRHNA and CDR2 is SNTAGT. CDR3 size: 16 residues. V lost 3 bases, J lost 4 bases, and 3 bases stayed unmatched. Comments on this clone: Its antigen is unidentified.

The genes are TRBV6-4 and TRBJ2-3; 14 bases match TRBD2. This sequence originates from a woman aged 25 to 39 in good health and CMV-seronegative. The sample comprised PBMCs. The CDR3 region is CASSERTSGGSDTQYF. The CDR3 DNA reads TGTGCCAGCAGTGAAAGGACTAGCGGGGGGTCAGATACGCAGTATTTT.